This T cell receptor beta chain was documented in a study of T-cell memory formation after mild COVID-19 listed by TCRdb under 2021. Describing the broader study: TCR sequence clusters from the two donors were largely donor specific. T-cell clones expanding and contracting after mild COVID-19 in a couple of donors were tracked by longitudinal TCRalpha and TCRbeta repertoire sequencing. The cohort comprised two young, previously healthy adult volunteers, one female and one male. Points the paper makes about the study in general: Clones that contracted from day 15 to 85 showed balanced CD4/CD8 phenotypes, whereas a second wave of clones that expanded from day 15 to 37 leaned towards CD4+. Contracting CD4+ clones appeared mostly in the CM and EM memory subsets, whereas CD8+ clones were enriched in EMRA. The detection of some responding clones in pre-infection memory suggests that pre-existing cross-reactive memory T cells joined the SARS-CoV-2 response. SARS-CoV-2 specificity of the second-wave clones peaking on day 37 was not confirmed. Only two mild cases were covered in the study, and larger cohorts including severe cases with pre-infection samples were considered necessary.

Ficoll-Paque density gradient centrifugation was used to isolate PBMCs. TCRdb records Illumina NovaSeq 6000 as the sequencer. Using 5'RACE with constant-segment primers, TCRalpha and TCRbeta cDNA libraries were constructed, with sample barcodes and unique molecular identifiers added in the process. RNA was extracted from every sample with Trizol reagent. The libraries were amplified in two PCR steps, and the second step added a second sample barcode and Illumina TruSeq adapters. The libraries were sequenced on an Illumina NovaSeq using 2 x 150 bp paired-end reads. In the original analysis: Demultiplexing of reads and collapsing into UMI-guided consensus sequences were performed with migec v1.2.7. Using mixcr v2.1.11, the UMI consensuses were aligned to TRA and TRB V and J templates and assembled into clonotypes. A clonotype was counted as expanded or contracted only when both edgeR and NoisET called the clonotype significant, with the noise models trained on biological replicates. For edgeR calls, a false discovery rate-adjusted p below 0.01 and a log2 fold-change threshold of 1 were applied. As an exploratory analysis of dynamics, max-normalized trajectories of the 1000 most abundant clonotypes were examined with PCA combined with hierarchical clustering. Separately sequenced CD4+ and CD8+ repertoires were used to assign the CD4 or CD8 phenotype of responding clones. TCRdb's own reprocessing of the public reads used fastp at Q25 and MiXCR and kept productive beta chains. Rows are combined by CDR3 protein, so each entry shows the most common genes and DNA. The V and J calls come from TCRdb's annotation, not from the publication. The sample has about 400,000 distinct CDR3 sequences on record, more than 15% of them singletons. 20% to 25% of the sample lies in the top ten.

This clonotype occurred a few times. Its antigen target is currently unknown. No base qualities exist here, and no much larger clone lies one base off it. The sequenced sample consisted of PBMCs or a T cell subset sorted from them (not recorded which). The source is a man aged 18 to 30 who had mild COVID-19 (a few samples of this study predate the infection). The sample titles of this study are shuffled in the database, so cell type and time point are left out; the donor was told from shared clones.

Here the CDR3 is given as CASSEYRGTSSPLHF. The base sequence is TGTGCCAGCAGTGAGTACAGGGGGACGAGTTCACCCCTCCACTTT. The V and J segments used are TRBV27 and TRBJ1-6; TRBD1 aligns with 8 central bases. CDR1 and CDR2 are read off the germline V gene (reference sequence) as MNHEY and SMNVEV. Ends trimmed: V by 5 bases, J by 9 bases; bases unmatched to a gene: 9. CDR3 length: 15 amino acids, cysteine to phenylalanine. Only the CDR3 portion is preserved as DNA: 45 bases, with reading frame beginning at the first base.